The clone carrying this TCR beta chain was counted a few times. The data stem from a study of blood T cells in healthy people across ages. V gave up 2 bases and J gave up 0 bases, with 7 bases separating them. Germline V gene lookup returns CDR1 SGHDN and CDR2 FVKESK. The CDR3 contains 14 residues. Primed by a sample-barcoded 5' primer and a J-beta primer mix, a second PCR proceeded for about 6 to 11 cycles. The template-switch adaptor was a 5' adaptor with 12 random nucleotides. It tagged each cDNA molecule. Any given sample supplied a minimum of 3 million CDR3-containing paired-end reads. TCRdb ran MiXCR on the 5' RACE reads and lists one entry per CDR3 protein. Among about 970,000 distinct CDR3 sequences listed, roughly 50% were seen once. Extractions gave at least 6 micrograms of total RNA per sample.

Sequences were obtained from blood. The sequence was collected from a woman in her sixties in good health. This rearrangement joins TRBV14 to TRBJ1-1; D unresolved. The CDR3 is CASSQPGMNTEAFF. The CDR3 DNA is TGTGCCAGCAGCCAACCCGGGATGAACACTGAAGCTTTCTTT.